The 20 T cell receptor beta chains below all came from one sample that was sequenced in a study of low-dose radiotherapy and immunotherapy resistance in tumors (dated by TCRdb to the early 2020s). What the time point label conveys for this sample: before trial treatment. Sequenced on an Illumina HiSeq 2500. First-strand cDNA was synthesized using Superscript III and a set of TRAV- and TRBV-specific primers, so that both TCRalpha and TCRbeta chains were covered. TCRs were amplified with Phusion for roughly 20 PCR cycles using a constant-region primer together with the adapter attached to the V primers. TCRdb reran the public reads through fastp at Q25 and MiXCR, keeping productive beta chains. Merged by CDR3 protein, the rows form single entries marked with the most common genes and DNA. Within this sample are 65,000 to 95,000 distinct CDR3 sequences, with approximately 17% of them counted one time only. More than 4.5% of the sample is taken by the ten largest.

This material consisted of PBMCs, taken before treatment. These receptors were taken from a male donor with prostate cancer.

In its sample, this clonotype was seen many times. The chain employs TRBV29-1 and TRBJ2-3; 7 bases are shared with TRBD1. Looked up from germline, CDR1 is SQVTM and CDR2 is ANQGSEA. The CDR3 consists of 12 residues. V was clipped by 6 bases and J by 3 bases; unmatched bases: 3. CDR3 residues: CSVETGTDTQYF. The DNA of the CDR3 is TGCAGCGTAGAGACAGGGACAGATACGCAGTATTTT.

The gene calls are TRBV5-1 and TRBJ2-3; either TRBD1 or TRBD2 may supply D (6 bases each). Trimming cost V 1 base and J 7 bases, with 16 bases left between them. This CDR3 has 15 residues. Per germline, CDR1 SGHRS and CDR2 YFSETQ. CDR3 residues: CASSLSGGASNTQYF. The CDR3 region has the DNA TGCGCCAGCAGCTTGTCCGGGGGCGCGTCAAATACGCAGTATTTT.

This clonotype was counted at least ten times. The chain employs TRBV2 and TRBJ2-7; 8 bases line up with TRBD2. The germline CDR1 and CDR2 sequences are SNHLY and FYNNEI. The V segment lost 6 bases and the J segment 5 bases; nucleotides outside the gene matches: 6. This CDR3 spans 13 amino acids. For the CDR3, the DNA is TGTGCCAGCAGAAGCGGGAGTGACAACGAGCAGTACTTC. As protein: CASRSGSDNEQYF. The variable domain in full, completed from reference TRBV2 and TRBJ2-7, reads EPEVTQTPSHQVTQMGQEVILRCVPISNHLYFYWYRQILGQKVEFLVSFYNNEISEKSEIFDDQFSVERPDGSNFTLKIRSTKLEDSAMYFCASRSGSDNEQYFGPGTRLTVT.

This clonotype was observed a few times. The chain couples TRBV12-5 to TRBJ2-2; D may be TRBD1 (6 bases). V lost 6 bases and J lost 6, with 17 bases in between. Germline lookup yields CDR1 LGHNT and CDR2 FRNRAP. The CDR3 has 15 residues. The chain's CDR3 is CASGKRTALPGELFF. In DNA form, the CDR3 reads TGTGCTAGTGGAAAGAGGACAGCCCTCCCCGGGGAGCTGTTTTTT. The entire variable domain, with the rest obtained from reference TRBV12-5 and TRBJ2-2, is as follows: DARVTQTPRHKVTEMGQEVTMRCQPILGHNTVFWYRQTMMQGLELLAYFRNRAPLDDSGMPKDRFSAEMPDATLATLKIQPSEPRDSAVYFCASGKRTALPGELFFGEGSRLTVL.

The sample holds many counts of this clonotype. CDR3 bases: TGTGCCAGCAGCTTAGTAATCGGGGGGCACACTGAAGCTTTCTTT. It yields the protein CASSLVIGGHTEAFF. V gene TRBV7-8 combines with J gene TRBJ1-1; TRBD1 might be the D (6 bases). Germline assignment: CDR1 SGHVS and CDR2 FQNEAQ. The V end lost 1 base, the J end lost 3 bases, and 12 bases lay between the germline ends. The CDR3 extends over 15 amino acids.

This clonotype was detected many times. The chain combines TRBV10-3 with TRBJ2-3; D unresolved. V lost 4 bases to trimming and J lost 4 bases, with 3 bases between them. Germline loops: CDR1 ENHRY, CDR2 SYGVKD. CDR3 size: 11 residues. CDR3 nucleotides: TGTGCCATCAGTGGGGCAGATACGCAGTATTTT. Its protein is CAISGADTQYF.

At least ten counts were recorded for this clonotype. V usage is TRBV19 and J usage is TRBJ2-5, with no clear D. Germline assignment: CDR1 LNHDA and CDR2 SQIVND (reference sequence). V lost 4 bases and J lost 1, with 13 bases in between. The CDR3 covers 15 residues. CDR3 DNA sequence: TGTGCCAGTAGTAGAACCTGGGCCCGCCAAGAGACCCAGTACTTC. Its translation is CASSRTWARQETQYF.

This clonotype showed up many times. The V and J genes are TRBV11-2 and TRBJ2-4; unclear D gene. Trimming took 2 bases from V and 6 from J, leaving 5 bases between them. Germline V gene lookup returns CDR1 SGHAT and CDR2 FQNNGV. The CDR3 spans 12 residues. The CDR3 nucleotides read TGTGCCAGCAGCTTACTGGGAAACATTCAGTACTTC. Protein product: CASSLLGNIQYF. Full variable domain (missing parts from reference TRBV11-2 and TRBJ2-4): EAGVAQSPRYKIIEKRQSVAFWCNPISGHATLYWYQQILGQGPKLLIQFQNNGVVDDSQLPKDRFSAERLKGVDSTLKIQPAKLEDSAVYLCASSLLGNIQYFGAGTRLSVL.

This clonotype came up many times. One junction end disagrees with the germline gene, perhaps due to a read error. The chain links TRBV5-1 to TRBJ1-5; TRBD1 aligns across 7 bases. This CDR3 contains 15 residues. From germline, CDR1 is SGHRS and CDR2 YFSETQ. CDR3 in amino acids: CASSLGDSSNQPQHF. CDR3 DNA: TGTGCCAGCAGCTTGGGGGACAGCAGCAATCAGCCCCAGCATTTT.

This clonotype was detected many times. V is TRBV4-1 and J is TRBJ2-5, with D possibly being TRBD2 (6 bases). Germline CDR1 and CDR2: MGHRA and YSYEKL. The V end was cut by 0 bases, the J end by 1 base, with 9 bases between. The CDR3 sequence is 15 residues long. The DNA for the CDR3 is TGCGCCAGCAGCCAAGAAGGGACTGGCCAAGAGACCCAGTACTTC. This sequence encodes CASSQEGTGQETQYF.

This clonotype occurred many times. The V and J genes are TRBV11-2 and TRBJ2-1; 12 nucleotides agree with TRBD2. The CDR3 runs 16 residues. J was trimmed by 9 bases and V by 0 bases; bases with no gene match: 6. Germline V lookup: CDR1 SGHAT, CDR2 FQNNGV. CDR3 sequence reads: CASSLDSGLAGFEQFF. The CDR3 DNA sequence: TGTGCCAGCAGCTTAGATTCAGGACTAGCGGGGTTTGAGCAGTTCTTC.

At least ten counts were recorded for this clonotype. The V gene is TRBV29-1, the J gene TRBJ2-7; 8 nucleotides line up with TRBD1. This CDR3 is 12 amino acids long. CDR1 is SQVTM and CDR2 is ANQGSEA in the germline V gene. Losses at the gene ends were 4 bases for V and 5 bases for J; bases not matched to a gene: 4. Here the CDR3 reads CSVVDRGHEQYF. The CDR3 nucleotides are TGCAGCGTTGTCGACAGGGGCCACGAGCAGTACTTC.

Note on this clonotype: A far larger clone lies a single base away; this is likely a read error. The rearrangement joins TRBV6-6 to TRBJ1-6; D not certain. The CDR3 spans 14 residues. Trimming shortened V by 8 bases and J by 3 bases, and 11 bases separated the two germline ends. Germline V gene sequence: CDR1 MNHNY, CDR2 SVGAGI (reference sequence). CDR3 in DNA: TGTGCCAGCTCCGAAGAATTCTATAATTCACCCCTCCACTTT. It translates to CASSEEFYNSPLHF.

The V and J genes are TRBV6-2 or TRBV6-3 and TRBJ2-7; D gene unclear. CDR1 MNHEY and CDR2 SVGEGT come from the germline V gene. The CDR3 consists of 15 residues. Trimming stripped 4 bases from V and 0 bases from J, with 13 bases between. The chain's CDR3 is CASSWTAQSSYEQYF. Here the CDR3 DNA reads TGTGCCAGCAGTTGGACGGCACAGAGCTCCTACGAGCAGTACTTC.

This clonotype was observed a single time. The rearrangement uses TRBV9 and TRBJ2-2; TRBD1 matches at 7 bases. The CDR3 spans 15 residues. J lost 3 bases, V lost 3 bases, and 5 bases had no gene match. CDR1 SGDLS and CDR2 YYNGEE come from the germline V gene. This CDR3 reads CASSEAGGHTGELFF. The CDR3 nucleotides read TGTGCCAGCAGCGAGGCAGGGGGACACACCGGGGAGCTGTTTTTT.

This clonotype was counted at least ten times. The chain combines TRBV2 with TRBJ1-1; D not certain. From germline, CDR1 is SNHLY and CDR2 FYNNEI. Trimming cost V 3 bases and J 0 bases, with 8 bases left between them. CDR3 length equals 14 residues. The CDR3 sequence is CASSDPRLNTEAFF. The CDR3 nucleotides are TGTGCCAGCAGTGATCCCAGATTGAACACTGAAGCTTTCTTT.

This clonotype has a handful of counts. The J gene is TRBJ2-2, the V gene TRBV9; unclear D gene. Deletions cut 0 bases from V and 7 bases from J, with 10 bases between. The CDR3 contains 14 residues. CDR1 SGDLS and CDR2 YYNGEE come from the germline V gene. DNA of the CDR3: TGTGCCAGCAGCGTAGAGGAGAGTTTCGGGGAGCTGTTTTTT. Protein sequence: CASSVEESFGELFF.

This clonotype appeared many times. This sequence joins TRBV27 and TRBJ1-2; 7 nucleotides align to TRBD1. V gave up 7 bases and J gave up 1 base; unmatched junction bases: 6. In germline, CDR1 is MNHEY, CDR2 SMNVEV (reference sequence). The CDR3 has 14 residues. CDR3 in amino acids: CASKTTGSNYGYTF. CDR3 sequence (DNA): TGTGCCAGCAAGACGACAGGGAGTAACTATGGCTACACCTTC.

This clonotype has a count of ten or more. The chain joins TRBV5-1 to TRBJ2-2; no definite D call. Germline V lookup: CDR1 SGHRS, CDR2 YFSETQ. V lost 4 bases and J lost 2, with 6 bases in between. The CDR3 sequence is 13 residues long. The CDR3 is CASSIDNTGELFF. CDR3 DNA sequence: TGCGCCAGCAGCATCGATAACACCGGGGAGCTGTTTTTT. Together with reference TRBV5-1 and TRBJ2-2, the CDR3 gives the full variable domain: KAGVTQTPRYLIKTRGQQVTLSCSPISGHRSVSWYQQTPGQGLQFLFEYFSETQRNKGNFPGRFSGRQFSNSRSEMNVSTLELGDSALYLCASSIDNTGELFFGEGSRLTVL.

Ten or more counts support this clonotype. Here the CDR3 reads CASSLSGASQPQHF. The CDR3 DNA sequence: TGTGCCAGCAGTTTATCCGGGGCTTCCCAGCCCCAGCATTTT. The chain couples TRBV12-3 or TRBV12-4 to TRBJ1-5; possibly TRBD1 for D (5 bases). Trimming removed 2 bases at V and 7 bases at J, with 12 bases between. The CDR3 extends over 14 amino acids.